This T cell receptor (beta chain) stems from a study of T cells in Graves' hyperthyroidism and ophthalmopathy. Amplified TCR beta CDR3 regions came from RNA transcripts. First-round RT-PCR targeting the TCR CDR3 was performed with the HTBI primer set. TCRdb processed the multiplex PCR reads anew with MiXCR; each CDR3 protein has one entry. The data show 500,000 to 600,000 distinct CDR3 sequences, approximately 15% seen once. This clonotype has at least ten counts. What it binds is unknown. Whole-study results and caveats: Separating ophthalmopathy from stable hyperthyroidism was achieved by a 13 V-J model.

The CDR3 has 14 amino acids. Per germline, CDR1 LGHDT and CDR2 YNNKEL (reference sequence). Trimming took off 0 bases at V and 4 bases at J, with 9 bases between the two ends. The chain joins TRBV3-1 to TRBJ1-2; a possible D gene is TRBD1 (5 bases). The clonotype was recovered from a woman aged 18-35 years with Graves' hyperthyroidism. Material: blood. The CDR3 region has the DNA TGTGCCAGCAGCCAAGAGGGGGGAGCCTATGGCTACACCTTC. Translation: CASSQEGGAYGYTF.